This T cell receptor (beta chain) was identified in a study of beta chain features in type 1 diabetes. This CDR3 is 15 amino acids long. V was shortened by 4 bases and J by 7 bases, with 16 bases between the two germline ends. The germline V gene encodes CDR1 SGHAT and CDR2 FQNNGV. Findings of the study overall: Significant though moderate, a shortening of TCRB CDR3s appeared in all four CD4+ subsets of Type 1 diabetes patients. For type 1 diabetes patients, VDJ junctions showed fewer insertions and more deletions.

Donors contributed one heparinised blood draw apiece, averaging roughly 100 mL. This clone has only a few counts. Its target is not known. Sequenced material consisted of expressed TCRB transcripts (all of the isolated RNA was reverse transcribed). Profiling relied on immunoSEQ multiplex PCR, and the TCRdb table lists in-frame clones only, not all of them. Here the sample spans about 930,000 clones, roughly a sixth being singletons. The V gene is TRBV11-2, the J gene TRBJ2-2, with D tentatively TRBD2 (5 bases). The sequence derives from a woman between 18 and 29 years old in good health. The material sequenced was naive CD4+ T cells from blood. CDR3 bases: TGTGCCAGCAGCTCCCTCCGGGGAAGGATCGGGGAGCTGTTTTTT. Translating it yields CASSSLRGRIGELFF.